The 13 T cell receptor beta chains below come from one sample, sequenced in a study of T-cell reconstitution after alpha-beta-depleted transplantation in children. Unique molecular identifiers were incorporated into the prepared TCRbeta library. TCRdb itself ran the PCR reads through MiXCR, one entry per CDR3 protein. The sample has 670,000 or so distinct CDR3 sequences, around 13% seen once. The sequencing used PBMCs, collected before TCRalphabeta/CD19-depleted stem cell transplant. Source of these receptors: a girl aged 2-9 years with congenital amegakaryocytic thrombocytopenia, due to receive a stem cell transplant.

The chain has TRBV5-1 and TRBJ2-1, with D possibly called TRBD1 or TRBD2 (6 bases each). The CDR3 spans 16 residues. V lost 0 bases, J lost 7 bases, and 17 bases lay in between. Germline V lookup: CDR1 SGHRS, CDR2 YFSETQ. CDR3 in amino acids: CASSLAGLRGVNEQFF. The DNA for the CDR3 is TGCGCCAGCAGCTTGGCTGGGTTAAGGGGGGTTAATGAGCAGTTCTTC.

This clonotype was seen ten or more times. V usage is TRBV28 and J usage is TRBJ2-7, with D possibly TRBD2 on 5 matching bases. The CDR3 loop spans 13 amino acids. Per germline, CDR1 MDHEN and CDR2 SYDVKM. Trimming stripped 3 bases from V and 3 bases from J, with 9 bases between. The chain's CDR3 is CASSLPRGYEQYF. CDR3 nucleotides: TGTGCCAGCAGTTTGCCTCGGGGCTACGAGCAGTACTTC. Looking up the rest from reference TRBV28 and TRBJ2-7 gives the full variable domain: DVKVTQSSRYLVKRTGEKVFLECVQDMDHENMFWYRQDPGLGLRLIYFSYDVKMKEKGDIPEGYSVSREKKERFSLILESASTNQTSMYLCASSLPRGYEQYFGPGTRLTVT.

The rearrangement joins TRBV6-1 to TRBJ2-3, with 9 positions matching TRBD2. The CDR3 spans 15 residues. After removal of 8 bases from V and 1 base from J, the junction contained 7 bases not matched to a gene. Germline V lookup: CDR1 MNHNS, CDR2 SASEGT. As DNA, the CDR3 is TGTGCCAGCTCTCCAGCGGGAGGCGGCACAGATACGCAGTATTTT. Translating it yields CASSPAGGGTDTQYF.

The rearrangement uses TRBV3-1 and TRBJ2-7; TRBD1 or TRBD2 may be the D gene (5 bases each). The V end was cut by 7 bases, the J end by 7 bases, with 17 bases between. The CDR3 consists of 13 residues. CDR1 and CDR2 (germline): LGHDT, YNNKEL (reference sequence). The CDR3 DNA reads as TGTGCCAGCACCCGGGACCCTTATGGAGAGCAGTACTTC. It is translated as CASTRDPYGEQYF.

V and J are TRBV11-1 and TRBJ2-1, with 12 bases aligning to TRBD2. The end of the DNA is better explained by TRBJ2-7, so the J call may be wrong. This CDR3 is 16 amino acids long. Germline V gives CDR1 SGHAT, CDR2 FQDESV (reference sequence). As DNA, the CDR3 is TGTGCCAGCAGCGACTCTACTAGCGGGAGGTACAATGAGCAGTACTTC. Protein sequence: CASSDSTSGRYNEQYF.

The sample holds many counts of this clonotype. V and J are TRBV10-3 and TRBJ2-1; 7 positions agree with TRBD2. V lost 6 bases to trimming and J lost 3 bases; unmatched junction nucleotides: 8. The V gene's germline CDR1 is ENHRY and CDR2 SYGVKD. The CDR3 sequence is 15 residues long. Written as DNA, the CDR3 is TGTGCCATCAGACTAACTAGCGACAACTACAATGAGCAGTTCTTC. Translating gives CAIRLTSDNYNEQFF.

This clonotype came up many times. The V and J genes are TRBV3-1 and TRBJ2-5; 11 bases are shared with TRBD2. The CDR3 has 15 residues. Losses at the gene ends were 4 bases for V and 4 bases for J; bases not matched to a gene: 5. The V gene's germline CDR1 is LGHDT and CDR2 YNNKEL (reference sequence). CDR3 region: CASSLIAGGRETQYF. The CDR3 DNA follows: TGTGCCAGCAGCCTCATAGCGGGAGGGAGAGAGACCCAGTACTTC.

This chain links TRBV3-1 with TRBJ2-6, with no clear D. In germline, CDR1 is LGHDT, CDR2 YNNKEL (reference sequence). Trimming removed 11 bases from V and 4 bases from J, with 24 bases in between. The length of the CDR3 is 17 residues. The CDR3 DNA is TGTGCCTCCTGCCACGCAACTTTCAACCGGGGGGCCAACGTCCTGACTTTC. Its protein product is CASCHATFNRGANVLTF.

Concerning this clonotype: Compared with germline, one end of the junction differs, possibly owing to a read error. This chain links TRBV10-3 with TRBJ2-7; D is perhaps TRBD1 (6 bases). This CDR3 spans 13 amino acids. Germline V gene sequence: CDR1 ENHRY, CDR2 SYGVKD. CDR3 in DNA: TGTGCCATCAGTAGGACAGAGTCCTGCGAGCAGTACTTC. It encodes CAISRTESCEQYF.

The J gene is TRBJ2-1, the V gene TRBV20-1, with TRBD2 matching over 7 bases. The V gene's germline CDR1 is DFQATT and CDR2 SNEGSKA (reference sequence). The CDR3 spans 8 residues. CDR3 bases: TGCAGCCCGGGGGGTTGGTTCTTC. It yields the protein CSPGGWFF.

This clonotype was observed a handful of times. CDR3 bases: TGCAGTGCTAGAGGGGTTAGCGCGGAGCAGTTCTTC. Its translation: CSARGVSAEQFF. V usage is TRBV20-1 and J usage is TRBJ2-1; maybe TRBD2 (5 bases). CDR1 and CDR2 (germline): DFQATT, SNEGSKA (reference sequence). The CDR3 is 12 amino acids. V was shortened by 1 base and J by 10 bases, with 11 bases between the two germline ends.

This clonotype appeared many times. V gene TRBV20-1 combines with J gene TRBJ2-5; 9 bases match TRBD1. This CDR3 spans 13 amino acids. Germline trimming cut 3 bases from V and 7 bases from J; bases unmatched to any gene: 6. Per germline, CDR1 DFQATT and CDR2 SNEGSKA (reference sequence). The CDR3, as DNA: TGCAGTGCTAGTGCGGGACAGGGTGCGACCCAGTACTTC. Its protein is CSASAGQGATQYF.

A word on this clonotype: Given a much more abundant clone one base away, this may be a read error. The rearrangement uses TRBV5-1 and TRBJ2-1, with TRBD2 matching 8 bases. Germline loops: CDR1 SGHRS, CDR2 YFSETQ. This CDR3 is built from 15 residues. The CDR3 sequence is CASSLAGGPSDEHFF. The CDR3 coding sequence is TGCGCCAGCAGCTTGGCGGGAGGGCCCTCAGATGAGCATTTCTTC.